Presented here are 20 T cell receptor beta chains from one specimen sequenced in a study of blood T cell repertoires in COVID-19 (dated by TCRdb to the early 2020s). Preparation of the library involved the immunoSEQ multiplex PCR assay. TCRdb limited this immuneACCESS table to in-frame rearrangements with V and J called. A share of clones is missing; checked studies link under half to unresolved V genes, and the rest is unexplained. Present in this sample are about 190,000 clones, around 76% of which were seen just once. The ten largest account for roughly a sixth of the sample. The specimen sequenced was PBMCs or T cells enriched from blood (not recorded which). The receptors shown here come from a woman in her forties or fifties with acute COVID-19.

The chain recombines TRBV9 with TRBJ1-4; D ambiguous. This CDR3 contains 14 residues. Germline loops: CDR1 SGDLS, CDR2 YYNGEE. Trimming removed 3 bases at V and 5 bases at J, with 11 bases between. The CDR3 loop reads CASSEGGLNEKLFF. Written as DNA, the CDR3 is TGTGCCAGCAGCGAGGGTGGACTAAATGAAAAACTGTTTTTT.

The gene calls are TRBV6-1 and TRBJ2-3, with D unclear. V was clipped by 3 bases and J by 8 bases, with 6 bases between them. In germline, CDR1 is MNHNS, CDR2 SASEGT. There are 11 residues in the CDR3. The CDR3 protein is CASSDGFTQYF. The DNA for the CDR3 is TGTGCCAGCAGTGACGGGTTTACGCAGTATTTT.

The V and J genes are TRBV6-5 and TRBJ2-7; TRBD1 agrees at 8 bases. The CDR3 totals 14 residues. The germline gives CDR1 MNHEY, CDR2 SVGAGI. After removal of 9 bases from V and 3 bases from J, the junction contained 10 bases not matched to a gene. The CDR3 DNA follows: TGTGCCAGTTATACCGGGACAGGCCTCTACGAGCAGTACGTC. Translating gives CASYTGTGLYEQYV.

This clone was recorded once. The chain links TRBV10-3 to TRBJ1-1; D gene uncertain. This CDR3 comprises 15 residues. CDR1 and CDR2 from the germline V gene are ENHRY and SYGVKD. Trimming removed 0 bases from V and 2 bases from J, with 10 bases in between. The CDR3 DNA follows: TGTGCCATCAGTGAGTCGGCGGCAGTTAACACTGAAGCTTTCTTT. It is translated as CAISESAAVNTEAFF.

A note on this clone: Other DNA sequences from this sample encode an identical CDR3 as well. The chain joins TRBV9 to TRBJ1-2; D uncertain. The CDR3 loop spans 14 amino acids. The germline gives CDR1 SGDLS, CDR2 YYNGEE. V was cut by 0 bases and J by 2 bases, with 8 bases left in between. CDR3 loop: CASSVEAGNYGYTF. The DNA of the CDR3 is TGTGCCAGCAGCGTAGAGGCGGGAAACTATGGCTACACCTTC. Complete variable domain (other parts from reference TRBV9 and TRBJ1-2): DSGVTQTPKHLITATGQRVTLRCSPRSGDLSVYWYQQSLDQGLQFLIQYYNGEERAKGNILERFSAQQFPDLHSELNLSSLELGDSALYFCASSVEAGNYGYTFGSGTRLTVV.

The chain employs TRBV7-6 and TRBJ1-6, with TRBD1 as a possible D gene (6 bases). CDR1 is SGHVS, CDR2 FNYEAQ, per germline. V shed 4 bases and J shed 7 bases, with 14 bases lying between them. The CDR3 sequence is 15 residues long. The CDR3 is CASSSIQGRNSPLHF. The CDR3 nucleotides read TGTGCCAGCAGCTCGATACAGGGACGGAATTCACCCCTCCACTTT.

This clone was seen more than once but under ten times. The rearrangement joins TRBV2 to TRBJ1-1; TRBD1 matches 8 bases. This CDR3 is built from 15 residues. The V gene end was trimmed by 4 bases and the J gene end by 6 bases; junction bases not matched to a gene: 10. Germline V gives CDR1 SNHLY, CDR2 FYNNEI. DNA for the CDR3: TGTGCCAGCAGTGCGGTCCGGGACAGGAGACCTGAAGCTTTCTTT. This codes for CASSAVRDRRPEAFF.

The chain is built from TRBV7-2 and TRBJ2-2; 10 bases align to TRBD1. The trim removed 3 bases at V and 4 bases at J, leaving 2 bases unmatched. The CDR3 loop spans 15 amino acids. Germline CDR1 SGHTA, CDR2 FQGNSA. CDR3 nucleotide sequence: TGTGCCAGCAGCTTCAGACAGGGGGCCACCGGGGAGCTGTTTTTT. It is translated as CASSFRQGATGELFF. Full variable domain (remainder filled in from reference TRBV7-2 and TRBJ2-2): GAGVSQSPSNKVTEKGKDVELRCDPISGHTALYWYRQSLGQGLEFLIYFQGNSAPDKSGLPSDRFSAERTGGSVSTLTIQRTQQEDSAVYLCASSFRQGATGELFFGEGSRLTVL.

The gene calls are TRBV4-1 and TRBJ1-1, with TRBD1 matching over 11 bases. V gave up 0 bases and J gave up 3 bases; unmatched junction bases: 6. Germline loops: CDR1 MGHRA, CDR2 YSYEKL. The CDR3 sequence is 17 residues long. Here the CDR3 DNA reads TGCGCCAGCAGCCAAGATCGGACAGGGGGCATGGACACTGAAGCTTTCTTT. Its translation is CASSQDRTGGMDTEAFF.

This clone was seen a few times. The chain recombines TRBV28 with TRBJ1-3, with unresolved D. Germline V gene data show CDR1 as MDHEN and CDR2 as SYDVKM. Trimming cost V 3 bases and J 3 bases, with 3 bases left between them. The CDR3 is 12 residues long. In DNA, the CDR3 is TGTGCCAGCAGTTTCTTTGGAAACACCATATATTTT. This encodes CASSFFGNTIYF.

V usage is TRBV4-2 and J usage is TRBJ1-4, with 11 positions matching TRBD1. The length of the CDR3 is 15 residues. CDR1 and CDR2 (germline): LGHNA, YNFKEQ. The V gene end was trimmed by 3 bases and the J gene end by 8 bases; junction bases not matched to a gene: 5. The CDR3 region is CASSQPGQGEEKLFF. Here the CDR3 DNA reads TGTGCCAGCAGCCAGCCGGGACAGGGGGAGGAAAAACTGTTTTTT.

The rearrangement joins TRBV6-5 to TRBJ1-2, with D maybe TRBD1 (6 bases). Germline V gene data show CDR1 as MNHEY and CDR2 as SVGAGI. V dropped 8 bases and J dropped 4 bases, with 17 bases sitting between them. The CDR3 length is 14 residues. The CDR3 reads CASRPHRAGYGYTF. CDR3 bases: TGTGCCAGCCGGCCCCACAGGGCCGGCTATGGCTACACCTTC.

This chain uses TRBV11-2 with TRBJ2-7, with 9 bases lining up with TRBD2. J lost 3 bases, V lost 4 bases, and 10 bases had no gene match. The CDR3 contains 16 residues. Germline-derived CDR1 and CDR2 are SGHAT and FQNNGV. The CDR3 sequence is CASSWALAGENYEQYV. As DNA, the CDR3 is TGTGCCAGCAGCTGGGCTTTAGCGGGGGAGAACTACGAGCAGTACGTC.

This rearrangement joins TRBV18 to TRBJ1-2; 8 nucleotides align to TRBD1. Unmatched junction bases numbered 5, after V lost 0 bases and J lost 8 bases. The CDR3 is 14 residues long. The germline V gene has CDR1 KGHSH and CDR2 LQKENI. The CDR3: CASSPPTDRDGYTF. The CDR3, as DNA: TGTGCCAGCTCACCACCCACGGACAGGGACGGCTACACCTTC.

The chain uses TRBV2 and TRBJ2-3, with 9 nucleotides matching TRBD2. CDR3 length equals 15 residues. CDR1 is SNHLY, CDR2 FYNNEI, per germline. V trimming: 6 bases; J trimming: 3 bases; junction bases outside the gene matches: 7. As DNA, the CDR3 is TGTGCCAGCAGGAGAGTAGCGGGGGTAACAGATACGCAGTATTTT. This sequence encodes CASRRVAGVTDTQYF.

The rearrangement uses TRBV6-5 and TRBJ2-1; no definite D call. Germline CDR1 and CDR2: MNHEY and SVGAGI. V gave up 7 bases and J gave up 0 bases, with 13 bases separating them. CDR3 size: 15 residues. The CDR3 spells CASTQAPLSYNEQFF. The CDR3 DNA sequence: TGTGCCAGCACCCAGGCGCCCCTCTCCTACAATGAGCAGTTCTTC.

This clone was picked up a small number of times. The chain is built from TRBV3-1 (or the pseudogene TRBV3-2) and TRBJ2-5, with 11 bases fitting TRBD2. V dropped 5 bases and J dropped 2; count of bases not matched to a gene: 7. Germline V gives CDR1 LGHDT, CDR2 YNNKEL (reference sequence). The CDR3 covers 16 residues. This CDR3 is CASSVRTSGFQETQYF. The CDR3 coding sequence is TGTGCCAGCAGCGTGCGGACTAGCGGGTTTCAAGAGACCCAGTACTTC.

The chain's CDR3 is CASSRPNIKRTGRGYTF. DNA of the CDR3: TGCGCCAGCAGCCGACCAAACATAAAACGGACAGGGAGAGGCTACACCTTC. The V and J genes are TRBV4-1 and TRBJ1-2; 8 bases align to TRBD1. The germline gives CDR1 MGHRA, CDR2 YSYEKL. Unmatched junction bases numbered 18, after V lost 4 bases and J lost 8 bases. This CDR3 spans 17 amino acids.

The chain joins TRBV4-3 to TRBJ2-6, with 11 bases aligning to TRBD1. CDR1 and CDR2 from the germline V gene are LGHNA and YSLEER. J gave up 0 bases and V 1 base, and 5 bases lay outside the gene matches. The CDR3 sequence is 19 residues long. The CDR3 region is CASSQGVGTGGSGANVLTF. The CDR3 DNA reads TGCGCCAGCAGCCAAGGGGTTGGGACAGGGGGCTCTGGGGCCAACGTCCTGACTTTC.

This clone was observed a handful of times. V is TRBV19 and J is TRBJ1-6, with 12 bases fitting TRBD1. The CDR3 contains 18 residues. The V gene end was trimmed by 6 bases and the J gene end by 4 bases; junction bases not matched to a gene: 10. Germline V gene lookup returns CDR1 LNHDA and CDR2 SQIVND (reference sequence). In DNA, the CDR3 is TGTGCCAGTAGATCCGGGACAGGGGGCATTGAGTATAATTCACCCCTCCACTTT. Translating it yields CASRSGTGGIEYNSPLHF.